This T cell receptor beta chain originates from a study of blood T cell repertoires in COVID-19. Under the authors' procedure: Scientists estimated how many nucleated cells there were by amplifying reference gene primers. Measured with immunoSEQ multiplex PCR; TCRdb has only the in-frame clones, and not every one. V and J calls and clone size are as listed in that table; D and trimming were resolved from the DNA. The table lists approximately 300,000 clones, about 84% of them singletons, with around 1.5% in the top ten. The germline CDR1 and CDR2 sequences are MNHNS and SASEGT. V was shortened by 3 bases and J by 2 bases, with 10 bases between the two germline ends. The CDR3 consists of 15 residues.

The V and J genes are TRBV6-1 and TRBJ2-2; D might be TRBD1 (5 bases). This TCR was sampled from a woman in her 50s with acute or convalescent COVID-19. Sequenced: peripheral blood. The CDR3 nucleotides read TGTGCCAGCAGTGAGGTGACAGCCAACACCGGGGAGCTGTTTTTT. Translated: CASSEVTANTGELFF.